A selection of T cell receptor beta chains follows, all from one sample in a study of response to subunit inactivated influenza vaccine. MiXCR, run by TCRdb on the RT-PCR reads, gives a single entry per CDR3 protein. The sample has approximately 700,000 distinct CDR3 sequences, approximately 14% seen once. Here the sequenced sample was PBMCs from blood, taken roughly 15 days before vaccination. Receptors originate from a man in his fifties or sixties who received an inactivated influenza vaccine. Both conserved end residues are part of each CDR3. A row's size may be missing; if present it is once, few, many or a size class.

V | size | CDR3
TRBV20-1 | many | CSARGQYNEQFF
TRBV11-2 | many | CASNRQGYNEQFF
TRBV3-1 | few | CASSLGTSGGRDNEQFF
TRBV5-1 | - | CASKGREGSYEQYF
TRBV19 | - | CASSILPGQSSYEQYF
TRBV20-1 | - | CSARPAVGHNQPQHF
TRBV5-1 | few | CASSLDPSPDTDTQYF
TRBV4-3 | - | CASSQDYPGINEQFF
TRBV28 | - | CASSPPDRAAEAFF
TRBV4-2 | few | CASSQEKGAWYEKLFF
TRBV28 | few | CASGPPGNSPLHF
TRBV20-1 | few | CSAREPTGTGELFF
TRBV20-1 | many | CSAYRAPNTGELFF
TRBV4-2 | few | CASSQDQQDTEAFF
TRBV6-5 | many | CASRAGPAPLHF
TRBV12-3/TRBV12-4 | many | CASSLTYRGEKLFF
TRBV10-3 | - | CAISEPGDEETQYF
TRBV29-1 | many | CSVPRAGTDTQYF